This is a list of T cell receptor beta chains from one sample in a study of cytomegalovirus exposure and HLA in healthy donors. Using immunoSEQ multiplex PCR, the repertoire was profiled, and TCRdb retains in-frame clones only, with some absent. The sample carries about 160,000 clones, around 72% recorded once. The material sequenced was PBMCs. The receptors were sampled from a female donor in good health and CMV-seronegative. Each CDR3 is given with its conserved first and last residue. D genes are given only for firm matches. Expanded clones get a size class; other rows say once, few or many, or leave the size out.

v_call	d_call	j_call	clone_size	cdr3_aa	cdr3_nt
TRBV19	TRBD1	TRBJ2-1	.	CASSGGTGVYNEQFF	TGTGCCAGTAGTGGGGGGACAGGCGTGTACAATGAGCAGTTCTTC
TRBV2	TRBD1	TRBJ2-7	.	CASSETTGNYEQYF	TGTGCCAGCAGTGAAACGACAGGGAACTACGAGCAGTACTTC
TRBV19	TRBD1	TRBJ2-4	.	CASSISPGQGIAKNIQYF	TGTGCCAGTAGTATTTCCCCTGGACAGGGGATAGCCAAAAACATTCAGTACTTC
TRBV28	.	TRBJ2-7	few	CASSLSNYEQYF	TGTGCCAGCAGTTTGAGTAACTACGAGCAGTACTTC
TRBV5-1	TRBD2	TRBJ2-7	.	CASRRAGRSYEQYF	TGCGCCAGCAGGAGAGCGGGAAGGTCCTACGAGCAGTACTTC
TRBV7-3	.	TRBJ1-1	.	CASSSATGTEAFF	TGTGCCAGCAGCTCAGCGACAGGCACTGAAGCTTTCTTT
TRBV7-6	TRBD2	TRBJ2-1	few	CASSAETSGSLGRNEQFF	TGTGCCAGCAGCGCTGAGACTAGCGGGAGTCTCGGAAGAAATGAGCAGTTCTTC
TRBV6-4	.	TRBJ2-7	.	CASSVTYEQYF	TGTGCCAGCAGCGTTACCTACGAGCAGTACTTC
TRBV15	TRBD1	TRBJ1-4	.	CATSRGKGQGGEKLFF	TGTGCCACCAGCAGAGGAAAGGGACAGGGGGGTGAAAAACTGTTTTTT
TRBV7-3	.	TRBJ1-1	.	CASSLLGGRNTEAFF	TGTGCCAGCAGCTTATTGGGGGGGAGGAACACTGAAGCTTTCTTT
TRBV15	.	TRBJ1-1	.	CATSRDRGADTEAFF	TGTGCCACCAGCAGAGATAGGGGCGCGGACACTGAAGCTTTCTTT
TRBV5-5	TRBD1	TRBJ1-3	.	CASNSGQGAGNTIYF	TGTGCCAGCAACTCCGGACAGGGGGCTGGGAACACCATATATTTT
TRBV15	TRBD2	TRBJ2-5	.	CAASPGGSSGVETQYF	TGTGCCGCCAGCCCAGGGGGGTCTAGCGGGGTGGAGACCCAGTACTTC